Included here is one T cell receptor beta chain sequence, with context. Its antigen is unknown. The record originates from a study of PD-1 blockade in classical Hodgkin lymphoma. Study-level findings and limits: Complete responders started with a diversity level that resembled newly diagnosed patients at baseline. Newly diagnosed patients were reported to exhibit reduced baseline TCR diversity relative to healthy donors. CD4+ TCR diversity, unlike CD8+, rose significantly by C4D1.

Produced via immunoSEQ multiplex PCR; TCRdb's table is partial and in-frame only. This table has approximately 41,000 clones, around 80% appearing once. Brentuximab vedotin exposure varied among the patients, all of whom had relapsed after autologous stem cell transplantation. Reported best responses ranged across complete response, partial response or progressive disease. Germline assignment: CDR1 LNHDA and CDR2 SQIVND (reference sequence). V lost 2 bases to trimming and J lost 4 bases, with 5 bases between them. The CDR3 sequence is 13 residues long. The chain has TRBV19 and TRBJ2-2; D is ambiguous. The receptor was isolated from a human donor with classical Hodgkin lymphoma. This material consisted of peripheral blood mononuclear cells (PBMCs), taken at baseline. In DNA, the CDR3 is TGTGCCAGTAGTATATCGATCACCGGGGAGCTGTTTTTT. Translating gives CASSISITGELFF. The entire variable domain, with the rest obtained from reference TRBV19 and TRBJ2-2, is as follows: DGGITQSPKYLFRKEGQNVTLSCEQNLNHDAMYWYRQDPGQGLRLIYYSQIVNDFQKGDIAEGYSVSREKKESFPLTVTSAQKNPTAFYLCASSISITGELFFGEGSRLTVL.